The rows below give T cell receptor beta chains drawn from one sample of a study of cytomegalovirus exposure and HLA in healthy donors. Measured with immunoSEQ multiplex PCR; TCRdb has only the in-frame clones, and not every one. This sample has 150,000 to 200,000 clones, with 60% to 85% found just once. Sequenced sample: PBMCs. These receptors were collected from a man aged 45-60 years in good health and CMV-seropositive. Each CDR3 is given with its conserved first and last residue. The order of the fields is V gene, clone size, D gene, J gene, CDR3 DNA, CDR3 protein. The D gene is left open where the match is weak. Some rows mark clone size as missing; the rest say once, few, many or name a class of expanded clone.

v_gene: TRBV7-7
abundance: NA
d_gene: TRBD2
j_gene: TRBJ2-1
CDR3nt: TGTGCCAGCAGCTCGACCGGGACTAGAAATGAGCAGTTCTTC
CDR3aa: CASSSTGTRNEQFF

v_gene: TRBV10-3
abundance: NA
d_gene: NA
j_gene: TRBJ1-3
CDR3nt: TGTGCCATCAGTGGTTCCCCCGAGACAGGCTCTGGAAACACCATATATTTT
CDR3aa: CAISGSPETGSGNTIYF

v_gene: TRBV6-6
abundance: NA
d_gene: TRBD1
j_gene: TRBJ1-1
CDR3nt: TGTGCCAGCAGTTACGTAGGGACAGGGGGTGAAGCTTTCTTT
CDR3aa: CASSYVGTGGEAFF

v_gene: TRBV10-3
abundance: NA
d_gene: TRBD1
j_gene: TRBJ1-1
CDR3nt: TGTGCCATCAGGATAGACAGGGACACTGAAGCTTTCTTT
CDR3aa: CAIRIDRDTEAFF

v_gene: TRBV2
abundance: NA
d_gene: TRBD1
j_gene: TRBJ1-5
CDR3nt: TGTGCCAGCAGTGTGGACAGGGATCAGCCCCAGCATTTT
CDR3aa: CASSVDRDQPQHF

v_gene: TRBV5-1
abundance: NA
d_gene: TRBD1
j_gene: TRBJ1-6
CDR3nt: TGCGCCAGCAGCTTAATGACAGGGGGGAGCTCACCCCTCCACTTT
CDR3aa: CASSLMTGGSSPLHF

v_gene: TRBV6-5
abundance: NA
d_gene: TRBD2
j_gene: TRBJ2-7
CDR3nt: TGTGCCAGCAGTCCCCAGCGGGGGAGCTCCTACGAGCAGTACTTC
CDR3aa: CASSPQRGSSYEQYF

v_gene: TRBV6-1
abundance: NA
d_gene: NA
j_gene: TRBJ2-7
CDR3nt: TGTGCCAGCAGTGACACGGGACATAAGTCCCAGTACTTC
CDR3aa: CASSDTGHKSQYF

v_gene: TRBV28
abundance: NA
d_gene: NA
j_gene: TRBJ1-2
CDR3nt: TGTGCCAGCAGTTTATCACAGGGTAACTATGGCTACACCTTC
CDR3aa: CASSLSQGNYGYTF

v_gene: TRBV11-2
abundance: NA
d_gene: NA
j_gene: TRBJ2-3
CDR3nt: TGTGCCAGCACCCTCTTTGCGGATACGCAGTATTTT
CDR3aa: CASTLFADTQYF

v_gene: TRBV5-5
abundance: NA
d_gene: NA
j_gene: TRBJ2-7
CDR3nt: TGTGCCAGCAGCTTGAGTAGGCTAGCGACTGATTACGAGCAGTACTTC
CDR3aa: CASSLSRLATDYEQYF

v_gene: TRBV5-6
abundance: few
d_gene: NA
j_gene: TRBJ2-5
CDR3nt: TGTGCCAGCAGCTTGGTGACTAGTCAAGGAGAGACCCAGTACTTC
CDR3aa: CASSLVTSQGETQYF

v_gene: TRBV4-3
abundance: few
d_gene: NA
j_gene: TRBJ1-6
CDR3nt: TGCGCCAGCAGCCAAGATATGGGCAGCTCCTATAATTCACCCCTCCACTTT
CDR3aa: CASSQDMGSSYNSPLHF

v_gene: TRBV4-3
abundance: NA
d_gene: NA
j_gene: TRBJ2-1
CDR3nt: TGCGCCAGCAGCCAAGACGCAATTTACACGACAGGACACAATGAGCAGTTCTTC
CDR3aa: CASSQDAIYTTGHNEQFF

v_gene: TRBV7-9
abundance: NA
d_gene: NA
j_gene: TRBJ1-3
CDR3nt: TGTGCCAGCAGCATTACAGGAAACACCATATATTTT
CDR3aa: CASSITGNTIYF

v_gene: TRBV18
abundance: NA
d_gene: TRBD1
j_gene: TRBJ2-7
CDR3nt: TGTGCCAGCTCACTGAACAGGGGTCAGGACGAGCAGTACTTC
CDR3aa: CASSLNRGQDEQYF

v_gene: TRBV4-1
abundance: NA
d_gene: TRBD1
j_gene: TRBJ1-6
CDR3nt: TGCGCCAGCAGCCACAGACAGGGGGCTTTAGGCTCACCCCTCCACTTT
CDR3aa: CASSHRQGALGSPLHF

v_gene: TRBV4-2
abundance: once
d_gene: NA
j_gene: TRBJ2-5
CDR3nt: TGTGCCAGCAGCCAAGATCGGTTAGAAGAGACCCAGTACTTC
CDR3aa: CASSQDRLEETQYF

v_gene: TRBV10-3
abundance: NA
d_gene: TRBD2
j_gene: TRBJ2-1
CDR3nt: TGTGCCATCAGAGCGGGTGGGACTAGCTTAAACAATGAGCAGTTCTTC
CDR3aa: CAIRAGGTSLNNEQFF

v_gene: TRBV10-3
abundance: NA
d_gene: TRBD2
j_gene: TRBJ2-7
CDR3nt: TGTGCCACCGGACTAGCGGGGGGGATACGGAGGGAGCAGTACTTC
CDR3aa: CATGLAGGIRREQYF

v_gene: TRBV7-9
abundance: few
d_gene: TRBD1
j_gene: TRBJ2-7
CDR3nt: TGTGCCAGCAGACGGGACAGCTACGAGCAGTACTTC
CDR3aa: CASRRDSYEQYF

v_gene: TRBV29-1
abundance: NA
d_gene: TRBD2
j_gene: TRBJ2-3
CDR3nt: TGCAGCGTCCCCGGGACTAGCTTCGGAACAGATACGCAGTATTTT
CDR3aa: CSVPGTSFGTDTQYF

v_gene: TRBV29-1
abundance: NA
d_gene: NA
j_gene: TRBJ1-1
CDR3nt: TGCAGCGTTTGGTCTGAGGCTGAGAACACTGAAGCTTTCTTT
CDR3aa: CSVWSEAENTEAFF

v_gene: TRBV11-2
abundance: NA
d_gene: NA
j_gene: TRBJ1-1
CDR3nt: TGTGCCAGCAGCTTAGGCAGGGCCAACACTGAAGCTTTCTTT
CDR3aa: CASSLGRANTEAFF

v_gene: TRBV7-8
abundance: NA
d_gene: NA
j_gene: TRBJ2-7
CDR3nt: TGTGCCAGCAGCTTGACTAACAGGGTCGAGCAGTACTTC
CDR3aa: CASSLTNRVEQYF

v_gene: TRBV6-5
abundance: NA
d_gene: NA
j_gene: TRBJ2-2
CDR3nt: TGTGCCAGCAGTCTGCTAGCGCGGGGCGGGGAGCTGTTTTTT
CDR3aa: CASSLLARGGELFF

v_gene: TRBV27
abundance: NA
d_gene: NA
j_gene: TRBJ2-2
CDR3nt: TGTGCCAGCAGTGCTCTTCAGATCACCGGGGAGCTGTTTTTT
CDR3aa: CASSALQITGELFF

v_gene: TRBV5-1
abundance: NA
d_gene: TRBD2
j_gene: TRBJ2-1
CDR3nt: TGCGCCAGCAGCTTGGTGCTAGCGGCAGCCAATGAGCAGTTCTTC
CDR3aa: CASSLVLAAANEQFF

v_gene: TRBV11-1
abundance: NA
d_gene: NA
j_gene: TRBJ1-2
CDR3nt: TGTGCCAGCAGTGACAGCATCTTCTATGGCTACACCTTC
CDR3aa: CASSDSIFYGYTF

v_gene: TRBV5-1
abundance: few
d_gene: NA
j_gene: TRBJ2-7
CDR3nt: TGCGCCAGCAGCTTTTCCAGGGGCACCTACGAGCAGTACTTC
CDR3aa: CASSFSRGTYEQYF

v_gene: TRBV18
abundance: NA
d_gene: NA
j_gene: TRBJ1-1
CDR3nt: TGTGCCAGCTCACCATTTGAAGGGGACACTGAAGCTTTCTTT
CDR3aa: CASSPFEGDTEAFF

v_gene: TRBV7-2
abundance: NA
d_gene: NA
j_gene: TRBJ2-7
CDR3nt: TGTGCCAGCAGCTTCGGGTCTTCGGGGTACGAGCAGTACTTC
CDR3aa: CASSFGSSGYEQYF

v_gene: TRBV15
abundance: NA
d_gene: TRBD2
j_gene: TRBJ2-5
CDR3nt: TGTGCCACCAGCAAAGGACTAGCGGGGGGCCACCAAGAGACCCAGTACTTC
CDR3aa: CATSKGLAGGHQETQYF

v_gene: TRBV9
abundance: NA
d_gene: TRBD1
j_gene: TRBJ2-1
CDR3nt: TGTGCCAGCAGCTGGGGACAGGGAGTAGGCGAGCAGTTCTTC
CDR3aa: CASSWGQGVGEQFF

v_gene: TRBV7-2
abundance: NA
d_gene: TRBD2
j_gene: TRBJ2-1
CDR3nt: TGTGCCAGCAGCTTATCTACCGGGACTAGCTACAATGAGCAGTTCTTC
CDR3aa: CASSLSTGTSYNEQFF

v_gene: TRBV19
abundance: NA
d_gene: TRBD1
j_gene: TRBJ2-7
CDR3nt: TGTGCCAGTAGCCCCACAGGGGGCTACGAGCAGTACTTC
CDR3aa: CASSPTGGYEQYF